One sample yielded the 3 T cell receptor beta chains listed below, sequenced in a study of blood T cells in healthy people across ages. It was with a sample-barcoded 5' primer and a J-beta primer mix that a second PCR of roughly 7 to 12 cycles was run. TCRdb recomputed calls from the 5' RACE reads with MiXCR, one row per CDR3 protein. The sample includes 1.5 million to 2 million distinct CDR3 sequences, about two fifths seen only once; the top ten take roughly 23%. Source material: blood. The receptors come from a human donor in good health.

V and J are TRBV6-5 and TRBJ1-5; D is unclear. The CDR3 covers 14 residues. V gave up 6 bases and J gave up 0 bases, with 9 bases separating them. CDR1 MNHEY and CDR2 SVGAGI come from the germline V gene. The CDR3 bases are TGTGCCAGCAGCTCAAGACATAGCAATCAGCCCCAGCATTTT. Its translation: CASSSRHSNQPQHF.

In its sample, this clonotype was seen a few times. The gene calls are TRBV6-5 and TRBJ1-4, with D possibly being TRBD1 (5 bases). V was cut by 5 bases and J by 8 bases, with 15 bases left in between. The length of the CDR3 is 14 residues. Germline lookup yields CDR1 MNHEY and CDR2 SVGAGI. The CDR3, as DNA: TGTGCCAGCAGTCGCGACCGGGACCGGGAAAAACTGTTTTTT. As protein: CASSRDRDREKLFF.

This clonotype was seen more than once but under ten times. The genes are TRBV13 and TRBJ2-5, with 8 bases aligning to TRBD2. The V gene end was trimmed by 5 bases and the J gene end by 1 base; junction bases not matched to a gene: 3. The CDR3 length is 14 residues. Germline loops: CDR1 PRHDT, CDR2 FYEKMQ (reference sequence). The CDR3, as DNA: TGTGCCAGCAGCCAGCGGGGGCTCCAAGAGACCCAGTACTTC. Amino acid sequence: CASSQRGLQETQYF.